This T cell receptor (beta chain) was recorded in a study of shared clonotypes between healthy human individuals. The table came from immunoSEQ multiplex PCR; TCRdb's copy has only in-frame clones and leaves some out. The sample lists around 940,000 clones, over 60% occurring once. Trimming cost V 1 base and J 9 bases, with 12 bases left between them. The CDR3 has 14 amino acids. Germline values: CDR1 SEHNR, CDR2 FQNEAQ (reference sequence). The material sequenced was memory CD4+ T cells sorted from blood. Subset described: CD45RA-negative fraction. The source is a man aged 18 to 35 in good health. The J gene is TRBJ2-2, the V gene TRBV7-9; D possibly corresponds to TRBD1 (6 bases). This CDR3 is CASSLEQGPRELFF. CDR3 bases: TGTGCCAGCAGCTTAGAGCAGGGGCCACGGGAGCTGTTTTTT.